Below are 27 T cell receptor beta chains sequenced from a single sample in a study of T cell changes during pregnancy in multiple sclerosis. Generated by immunoSEQ multiplex PCR, the TCRdb table keeps only in-frame clones and is missing some. Among over 35,000 clones listed, 91% were seen once. Sequencing was performed on CD4+ T cells from peripheral blood mononuclear cells, taken in the third trimester of pregnancy. The origin of the receptors is a female donor in good health, enrolled as a control in a pregnancy study.

The gene calls are TRBV5-4 and TRBJ2-2; the D gene is possibly TRBD1 (6 bases). The germline V and J ends were trimmed by 7 bases and 0 bases, with 16 bases remaining between them. CDR1 SGHNT and CDR2 YYREEE come from the germline V gene (reference sequence). The CDR3 has 16 residues. The DNA of the CDR3 is TGTGCCAGCCGTGCCGTGACAGGAACGAACACCGGGGAGCTGTTTTTT. It encodes CASRAVTGTNTGELFF.

The rearrangement links TRBV27 to TRBJ2-1, with a possible D match to TRBD1 (6 bases). The CDR3 is 16 amino acids. Germline CDR1 reads MNHEY; CDR2 reads SMNVEV (reference sequence). Between the trimmed V and J ends, which lost 1 base and 7 bases, there was a span of 17 bases. CDR3 sequence reads: CASSLFLGGTGNEQFF. The CDR3 DNA reads as TGTGCCAGCAGTTTATTTTTAGGGGGTACGGGGAATGAGCAGTTCTTC.

This rearrangement joins TRBV11-3 to TRBJ2-5, with 10 nucleotides matching TRBD2. The V and J ends lost 5 bases and 4 bases, in that order; junction bases with no gene match: 10. The CDR3 spans 16 residues. The germline CDR1 and CDR2 sequences are SGHNT and YENEEA. DNA for the CDR3: TGTGCCAGCAGCCCCAGGACTAGCGGAGGGGTAGAGACCCAGTACTTC. This codes for CASSPRTSGGVETQYF.

The V gene is TRBV4-3, the J gene TRBJ2-1; 10 bases line up with TRBD2. The V segment lost 5 bases and the J segment 8 bases; nucleotides outside the gene matches: 15. Germline CDR1 and CDR2: LGHNA and YSLEER. The CDR3 has 17 amino acids. This chain's CDR3 is CASSLTGAGGPEDEQFF. DNA for the CDR3: TGCGCCAGCAGCTTAACCGGAGCGGGAGGGCCTGAGGATGAGCAGTTCTTC.

The chain combines TRBV7-3 with TRBJ1-1, with 7 nucleotides matching TRBD1. The germline V gene has CDR1 SGHTA and CDR2 FQGTGA. V trimming: 5 bases; J trimming: 1 base; junction bases outside the gene matches: 4. This CDR3 region has 14 residues. CDR3 sequence: CASSPGTANTEAFF. The CDR3 DNA follows: TGTGCCAGCAGCCCCGGGACAGCGAACACTGAAGCTTTCTTT.

V usage is TRBV15 and J usage is TRBJ1-2; 7 bases fit TRBD1. V dropped 1 base and J dropped 7; count of bases not matched to a gene: 9. The CDR3 extends over 15 amino acids. Germline CDR1 and CDR2: LNHNV and YYDKDF (reference sequence). CDR3 in DNA: TGTGCCACCAGCAGAGCTTCTACAGGGGACGGTGGCTACACCTTC. It is translated as CATSRASTGDGGYTF.

V gene TRBV6-5 combines with J gene TRBJ2-4, with TRBD1 matching over 10 bases. The CDR3 runs 13 residues. V was pared by 6 bases and J by 12 bases, with 8 bases of the junction left unmatched. Germline V gives CDR1 MNHEY, CDR2 SVGAGI. CDR3 nucleotide sequence: TGTGCCAGCAGGCACCGGTGGGACAGGGGTCAGTACTTC. It translates to CASRHRWDRGQYF.

V gene TRBV7-2 combines with J gene TRBJ1-1, with D possibly being TRBD1 (6 bases). Trimming took 6 bases from V and 9 from J, leaving 20 bases between them. This CDR3 comprises 14 residues. The germline V gene encodes CDR1 SGHTA and CDR2 FQGNSA. The CDR3 DNA reads as TGTGCCAGCAGGGATACAGGGACCCCCCTTAAAGCTTTCTTT. Its protein is CASRDTGTPLKAFF.

The V call is TRBV21-1, the J call TRBJ2-1; the D segment call TRBD2 is taken from the table without a DNA check. TRBV21-1 is a pseudogene locus. The CDR3 totals 16 residues. The CDR3 sequence: CASSPRTSGRGNEQFF. CDR3 bases: TGTGCCAGCAGCCCGCGGACTAGCGGTCGAGGGAATGAGCAGTTCTTC.

V is TRBV28 and J is TRBJ2-7; tentative D call: TRBD1 (6 bases). Trimming stripped 3 bases from V and 1 base from J, with 13 bases between. CDR3 size: 15 residues. The germline CDR1 and CDR2 sequences are MDHEN and SYDVKM. The CDR3 DNA reads as TGTGCCAGCAGTTTGACAGGAGCAGTTTCCTACGAGCAGTACTTC. Translating gives CASSLTGAVSYEQYF.

The rearrangement links TRBV7-2 to TRBJ2-7; 7 positions agree with TRBD2. CDR1 is SGHTA, CDR2 FQGNSA, per germline. This CDR3 contains 17 residues. V lost 1 base and J lost 2; bases outside the gene matches: 11. The chain's CDR3 is CASSLGFSGTTPYEQYF. The CDR3, as DNA: TGTGCCAGCAGCTTAGGGTTCTCGGGGACTACCCCCTACGAGCAGTACTTC.

The J gene is TRBJ2-3, the V gene TRBV2; D perhaps matches TRBD2 (7 bases). The V gene lost 4 bases and the J gene lost 5 bases, with 13 bases spanning the gap. The CDR3 spans 14 residues. Germline V gene sequence: CDR1 SNHLY, CDR2 FYNNEI. The CDR3 here is CASSVKGGLDTQYF. Written as DNA, the CDR3 is TGTGCCAGCAGTGTCAAGGGGGGGTTAGATACGCAGTATTTT.

This chain uses TRBV18 with TRBJ2-2; D is perhaps TRBD2 (6 bases). The V end was cut by 3 bases, the J end by 7 bases, with 21 bases between. The CDR3 runs 17 residues. Germline-derived CDR1 and CDR2 are KGHSH and LQKENI. The CDR3: CASSPLLTGESRGELFF. For the CDR3, the DNA is TGTGCCAGCTCACCTCTCCTGACGGGAGAAAGCCGCGGGGAGCTGTTTTTT.

This clone occurred once. V gene TRBV2 combines with J gene TRBJ2-1; D is undetermined. CDR1 and CDR2 from the germline V gene are SNHLY and FYNNEI. This CDR3 contains 12 residues. Trimming removed 8 bases at V and 12 bases at J, with 17 bases between. Written as DNA, the CDR3 is TGTGCCAGCTCCCCTGTCGGAGCTGGGCAGTTCTTC. Translating it yields CASSPVGAGQFF.

A remark on this clone: At one boundary the junction diverges from the germline segment, which might be a read error. The chain carries TRBV5-1 and TRBJ2-3, with TRBD2 as a possible D gene (6 bases). Germline lookup yields CDR1 SGHRS and CDR2 YFSETQ. This CDR3 spans 14 amino acids. CDR3 amino acids: CASSLDGSGGVVVF. As DNA, the CDR3 is TGCGCCAGCAGCTTGGACGGTAGCGGAGGAGTTGTAGTCTTT.

The chain recombines TRBV4-1 with TRBJ1-5, with D possibly matching TRBD1 (5 bases). The V gene lost 0 bases and the J gene lost 1 base, with 7 bases spanning the gap. CDR3 length: 15 residues. Per germline, CDR1 MGHRA and CDR2 YSYEKL. The CDR3 region is CASSQEGGSNQPQHF. CDR3 nucleotide sequence: TGCGCCAGCAGCCAAGAGGGGGGAAGCAATCAGCCCCAGCATTTT.

This clone was picked up one time. The chain employs TRBV7-9 and TRBJ2-3; a weak D match, TRBD2 (5 bases). Trimming removed 3 bases at V and 6 bases at J, with 7 bases between. The CDR3 is 12 amino acids. From germline, CDR1 is SEHNR and CDR2 FQNEAQ (reference sequence). DNA of the CDR3: TGTGCCAGCAGCTTGTCGGGGGATACGCAGTATTTT. This encodes CASSLSGDTQYF.

The chain employs TRBV7-2 and TRBJ2-3; possibly TRBD2 for D (6 bases). CDR3 length: 15 residues. Germline CDR1 reads SGHTA; CDR2 reads FQGNSA. V was clipped by 5 bases and J by 3 bases, with 15 bases between them. The CDR3 reads CASSPRTGRTDTQYF. The DNA for the CDR3 is TGTGCCAGCAGCCCACGTACCGGGAGAACAGATACGCAGTATTTT.

J is TRBJ2-7 and V is TRBV7-8, with 8 positions matching TRBD2. This CDR3 comprises 17 residues. The germline CDR1 and CDR2 sequences are SGHVS and FQNEAQ. V lost 5 bases, J lost 0 bases, and 12 bases stayed unmatched. CDR3 DNA sequence: TGTGCCAGCAGCCCTGGGGGGTCGGGGGGGCCCTCCTACGAGCAGTACTTC. It is translated as CASSPGGSGGPSYEQYF.

The J gene is TRBJ1-1, the V gene TRBV10-3; tentative D call: TRBD1 (6 bases). Trimming removed 0 bases from V and 1 base from J, with 12 bases in between. The CDR3 is 16 residues long. The germline V gene has CDR1 ENHRY and CDR2 SYGVKD. The CDR3 protein is CAISESSIGGNTEAFF. The CDR3, as DNA: TGTGCCATCAGTGAGTCGAGTATAGGGGGGAACACTGAAGCTTTCTTT.

V usage is TRBV5-1 and J usage is TRBJ1-6; D gene unclear. Trimming left V 4 bases short and J 0 bases short, with 14 bases between. The CDR3 sequence is 17 residues long. The germline gives CDR1 SGHRS, CDR2 YFSETQ. CDR3: CASSPEGLSSYNSPLHF. CDR3 nucleotide sequence: TGCGCCAGCAGCCCGGAGGGCCTCAGCTCCTATAATTCACCCCTCCACTTT.

This clone is termed medium-sized. Here the CDR3 reads CAGGQEIYEQYF. DNA of the CDR3: TGTGCCGGGGGACAGGAGATATACGAGCAGTACTTC. This chain connects TRBV6-1 to TRBJ2-7, with TRBD1 matching over 8 bases. The ends lost 11 bases at V and 4 bases at J; junction bases unmatched: 7. The CDR3 extends over 12 amino acids. CDR1 is MNHNS and CDR2 is SASEGT in the germline V gene.

The V gene is TRBV30, the J gene TRBJ1-5, with no clear D. CDR1 and CDR2 from the germline V gene are GTSNPN and SVGIG (reference sequence). Trimming shortened V by 2 bases and J by 2 bases, and 13 bases separated the two germline ends. This CDR3 comprises 15 residues. CDR3 in DNA: TGTGCCTGGAGTTTGGGGTACGGGGGCAATCAGCCCCAGCATTTT. Encoded protein: CAWSLGYGGNQPQHF.

V and J are TRBV5-1 and TRBJ2-1, with TRBD2 matching 7 bases. This CDR3 is built from 18 residues. CDR1 is SGHRS, CDR2 YFSETQ, per germline. The V and J ends lost 0 bases and 0 bases, in that order; junction bases with no gene match: 9. CDR3 in DNA: TGCGCCAGCAGCTTGGATCTAACTAGCGAGAGCTCCTACAATGAGCAGTTCTTC. This codes for CASSLDLTSESSYNEQFF. The entire variable domain, with the rest obtained from reference TRBV5-1 and TRBJ2-1, is as follows: KAGVTQTPRYLIKTRGQQVTLSCSPISGHRSVSWYQQTPGQGLQFLFEYFSETQRNKGNFPGRFSGRQFSNSRSEMNVSTLELGDSALYLCASSLDLTSESSYNEQFFGPGTRLTVL.

V is TRBV5-8 and J is TRBJ1-3, with D hard to call. V dropped 2 bases and J dropped 8 bases, with 8 bases sitting between them. Germline values: CDR1 SGHTS, CDR2 YDEGEE. This CDR3 comprises 12 residues. This CDR3 reads CASSLFFDTIYF. The DNA for the CDR3 is TGTGCCAGCAGCTTATTTTTCGACACCATATATTTT.

In DNA, the CDR3 is TGTGCCAGCAGCCCCCTGAGTACAGGGCCCTTGGGGGAACTGTTTTTT. This translates into CASSPLSTGPLGELFF. This sequence joins TRBV7-9 and TRBJ1-4, with D perhaps matching TRBD1 (6 bases). With 5 bases removed from V and 12 bases from J, the gap between germline ends came to 25 bases. This CDR3 contains 16 residues. Per the germline V gene, CDR1 is SEHNR and CDR2 is FQNEAQ (reference sequence).

The chain carries TRBV6-6 and TRBJ1-2; D might be TRBD1 (5 bases). This CDR3 has 15 amino acids. V was cut by 7 bases and J by 3 bases, with 18 bases left in between. Germline V gives CDR1 MNHNY, CDR2 SVGAGI (reference sequence). The CDR3 coding sequence is TGTGCCAGCAATGGTGGGAGGGGTTGGGACTATGGCTACACCTTC. It yields the protein CASNGGRGWDYGYTF.